One and the same sample provided the 31 T cell receptor beta chains below, sequenced in a study of blood T cell repertoires in COVID-19 (TCRdb year 2020). The library was made by the immunoSEQ multiplex PCR assay. The immuneACCESS repertoire file appears here via TCRdb, limited to in-frame rearrangements. These files lack a portion of the clones; in checked studies, under half of the deficit traces to unresolved V genes, and the cause of the others is not known. This sample is represented by 150,000 to 160,000 clones; 78% of them were singletons. Clones ranked in the top ten supply about 1.8% of the sample. Sequencing was done on a sample of peripheral blood. Receptors were obtained from an elderly man with acute or convalescent COVID-19.

V and J are TRBV27 and TRBJ2-7; D perhaps matches TRBD1 (6 bases). V lost 9 bases and J 0 bases, leaving 15 bases between the germline ends. This CDR3 is 14 amino acids long. CDR1 and CDR2 from the germline V gene are MNHEY and SMNVEV (reference sequence). CDR3 sequence (DNA): TGTGCCAGGCCCTACCGGGACAACTCCTACGAGCAGTACGTC. Protein sequence: CARPYRDNSYEQYV.

This clone was found many times. The rearrangement joins TRBV29-1 to TRBJ1-2, with D possibly being TRBD1 (6 bases). The CDR3 has 15 amino acids. V lost 6 bases and J lost 6, with 23 bases in between. Germline V gene sequence: CDR1 SQVTM, CDR2 ANQGSEA. The CDR3: CSVVGGQGGLDGYTF. CDR3 sequence (DNA): TGCAGCGTCGTTGGGGGGCAGGGAGGGCTAGATGGCTACACCTTC.

The chain is built from TRBV19 and TRBJ1-5; 9 bases are a match to TRBD1. Looked up from germline, CDR1 is LNHDA and CDR2 is SQIVND (reference sequence). The CDR3 consists of 12 residues. The DNA for the CDR3 is TGTGCGGCGGGGACAGGGAATCAGCCCCAGCATTTT. This translates into CAAGTGNQPQHF.

This chain connects TRBV5-1 to TRBJ2-5, with TRBD2 matching over 16 bases. CDR3 length: 16 residues. Trimming took 3 bases from V and 2 from J; bases not matched to a gene: 1. Germline lookup yields CDR1 SGHRS and CDR2 YFSETQ. The CDR3 is CASSSGLAGGQETQYF. The CDR3 DNA follows: TGCGCCAGCAGCTCGGGACTAGCGGGGGGGCAAGAGACCCAGTACTTC.

The chain uses TRBV7-8 and TRBJ1-2; tentatively, D is TRBD1 (5 bases). Per the germline V gene, CDR1 is SGHVS and CDR2 is FQNEAQ. The CDR3 totals 13 residues. The V and J ends lost 5 bases and 4 bases respectively, with 11 bases between them. As DNA, the CDR3 is TGTGCCAGCAGCCGCGACAGATTCTATGGCTACACCTTC. It yields the protein CASSRDRFYGYTF.

The chain carries TRBV5-1 and TRBJ2-4, with 10 bases aligning to TRBD2. The CDR3 is 16 amino acids. Germline V gives CDR1 SGHRS, CDR2 YFSETQ. J lost 6 bases, V lost 0 bases, and 6 bases had no gene match. The CDR3 coding sequence is TGCGCCAGCAGCTTGGCCCTAGCGGGGGTGGGAAACATTCAGTACTTC. It codes for CASSLALAGVGNIQYF.

V and J are TRBV4-3 and TRBJ2-2; D possibly corresponds to TRBD1 (6 bases). This CDR3 has 15 residues. The ends were cut back, 8 bases at V and 5 bases at J, with 18 bases in the middle. Germline CDR1 and CDR2: LGHNA and YSLEER. This chain's CDR3 is CASRGQGLNTGELFF. DNA for the CDR3: TGCGCCAGCCGAGGGCAGGGGCTGAATACCGGGGAGCTGTTTTTT.

This chain connects TRBV6-2 or TRBV6-3 to TRBJ2-1, with 9 nucleotides matching TRBD2. Germline CDR1 MNHEY, CDR2 SVGEGT. After removal of 5 bases from V and 8 bases from J, the junction contained 13 bases not matched to a gene. The CDR3 consists of 16 residues. Written as DNA, the CDR3 is TGTGCCAGCAGTAGACTCATCCCTAGCGGGGCTTATGAGCAGTTCTTC. Protein product: CASSRLIPSGAYEQFF.

Notes on this clone: Different DNA sequences within this sample yield the same CDR3. This sequence joins TRBV18 and TRBJ2-7; TRBD2 is a possible D gene (5 bases). V dropped 0 bases and J dropped 7 bases, with 10 bases sitting between them. This CDR3 region has 13 residues. CDR1 is KGHSH, CDR2 LQKENI, per germline. The CDR3 sequence is CASSPPGGSEQYF. The CDR3 nucleotides are TGTGCCAGCTCACCACCCGGAGGATCAGAGCAGTACTTC.

This rearrangement joins TRBV13 to TRBJ2-2; TRBD1 agrees at 7 bases. This CDR3 is built from 13 residues. Per the germline V gene, CDR1 is PRHDT and CDR2 is FYEKMQ (reference sequence). With 5 bases clipped from V and 7 bases from J, the junction kept 4 bases outside the gene matches. In DNA, the CDR3 is TGTGCCAGCAGCCAGACAGGGCTCGGGGAGCTGTTTTTT. Its protein product is CASSQTGLGELFF. The variable domain in full, with the rest retrieved from reference TRBV13 and TRBJ2-2, is AAGVIQSPRHLIKEKRETATLKCYPIPRHDTVYWYQQGPGQDPQFLISFYEKMQSDKGSIPDRFSAQQFSDYHSELNMSSLELGDSALYFCASSQTGLGELFFGEGSRLTVL.

J is TRBJ2-5 and V is TRBV3-1 (or the pseudogene TRBV3-2); TRBD2 might be the D (6 bases). Trimming cost V 1 base and J 5 bases, with 14 bases left between them. Looked up from germline, CDR1 is LGHDT and CDR2 is YNNKEL (reference sequence). The CDR3 runs 15 residues. The DNA for the CDR3 is TGTGCCAGCAGCCAAGTGATCTCAGGGAGGGAGACCCAGTACTTC. This gives the protein CASSQVISGRETQYF.

The gene calls are TRBV25-1 and TRBJ2-2; weak D call: TRBD2 (6 bases). Germline V lookup: CDR1 MGHDK, CDR2 SYGVNS. This CDR3 region has 13 residues. Between the trimmed V and J ends, which lost 6 bases and 4 bases, there was a span of 9 bases. The CDR3 sequence: CASRGRGTGELFF. Written as DNA, the CDR3 is TGTGCCAGCAGGGGGCGGGGCACCGGGGAGCTGTTTTTT.

The J gene is TRBJ1-1, the V gene TRBV6-2 or TRBV6-3; D is uncertain. CDR1 and CDR2 (germline): MNHEY, SVGEGT. With 0 bases removed from V and 7 bases from J, the gap between germline ends came to 9 bases. CDR3 length: 13 residues. The CDR3 here is CASSYSSAYEAFF. The CDR3 DNA follows: TGTGCCAGCAGTTACTCCTCTGCCTATGAAGCTTTCTTT.

This chain joins TRBV5-1 and TRBJ1-6; D possibly corresponds to TRBD1 (5 bases). Trimming pared 4 bases from V and 7 bases from J, leaving 21 bases between. There are 17 residues in the CDR3. Looked up from germline, CDR1 is SGHRS and CDR2 is YFSETQ. Here the CDR3 DNA reads TGCGCCAGCAGCCCCGACCCGACAGACTCCGCCAATTCACCCCTCCACTTT. Its protein product is CASSPDPTDSANSPLHF.

The rearrangement uses TRBV7-2 and TRBJ1-1, with D perhaps TRBD1 (6 bases). The CDR3 has 13 residues. V was shortened by 3 bases and J by 5 bases, with 10 bases between the two germline ends. Germline CDR1 and CDR2: SGHTA and FQGNSA. The CDR3 loop is CASSLTQGTEAFF. CDR3 in DNA: TGTGCCAGCAGCTTGACACAGGGTACTGAAGCTTTCTTT.

The gene calls are TRBV5-1 and TRBJ1-2; no clear D. Per germline, CDR1 SGHRS and CDR2 YFSETQ. The CDR3 totals 15 residues. The V end lost 0 bases, the J end lost 5 bases, and 14 bases lay between the germline ends. For the CDR3, the DNA is TGCGCCAGCAGCTTGGGGGCTCAGAAGTCGTATGGCTACACCTTC. Translation: CASSLGAQKSYGYTF.

CDR3 nucleotides: TGTGCCAGCAGTGTAGGCGGTAACTATGGCTACACCTTC. It encodes CASSVGGNYGYTF. The chain carries TRBV2 and TRBJ1-2; D unclear. CDR1 SNHLY and CDR2 FYNNEI come from the germline V gene. The CDR3 is 13 amino acids. Trimming cost V 4 bases and J 1 base, with 7 bases left between them.

The chain couples TRBV15 to TRBJ2-3; weak D call: TRBD2 (5 bases). The CDR3 sequence is 15 residues long. Trimming removed 6 bases from V and 1 base from J, with 14 bases in between. Germline V gene data show CDR1 as LNHNV and CDR2 as YYDKDF (reference sequence). The CDR3 reads CATSLGESGTDTQYF. CDR3 in DNA: TGTGCCACCAGTCTTGGGGAGTCAGGCACAGATACGCAGTATTTT.

The chain links TRBV5-6 to TRBJ2-5; 12 bases align to TRBD2. The CDR3 is 16 amino acids. Germline CDR1 SGHDT, CDR2 YYEEEE. The ends lost 4 bases at V and 4 bases at J; junction bases unmatched: 8. The CDR3 here is CASSVYLAGGRETQYF. The DNA of the CDR3 is TGTGCCAGCAGCGTTTACCTAGCGGGGGGGCGAGAGACCCAGTACTTC. The entire variable domain, with the rest obtained from reference TRBV5-6 and TRBJ2-5, is as follows: DAGVTQSPTHLIKTRGQQVTLRCSPKSGHDTVSWYQQALGQGPQFIFQYYEEEERQRGNFPDRFSGHQFPNYSSELNVNALLLGDSALYLCASSVYLAGGRETQYFGPGTRLLVL.

The V call is TRBV4-3, the J call TRBJ2-1, with 7 bases matching TRBD1. Trimming removed 4 bases from V and 2 bases from J; junction bases left unmatched: 5. The CDR3 runs 15 residues. Germline values: CDR1 LGHNA, CDR2 YSLEER. The CDR3: CASSLDQGAYNEQFF. CDR3 coding DNA: TGCGCCAGCAGCCTCGACCAGGGGGCCTACAATGAGCAGTTCTTC.

The CDR3 bases are TGTGCCTGGAGTGGTGGCGGCGGGGGCTGGGGCTACACCTTC. Translated: CAWSGGGGGWGYTF. The chain combines TRBV30 with TRBJ1-2, with D maybe TRBD1 (6 bases). V was trimmed by 1 base and J by 8 bases, leaving 17 bases between them. This CDR3 is built from 14 residues. Germline values: CDR1 GTSNPN, CDR2 SVGIG (reference sequence). Together with reference TRBV30 and TRBJ1-2, the CDR3 gives the full variable domain: SQTIHQWPATLVQPVGSPLSLECTVEGTSNPNLYWYRQAAGRGLQLLFYSVGIGQISSEVPQNLSASRPQDRQFILSSKKLLLSDSGFYLCAWSGGGGGWGYTFGSGTRLTVV.

The DNA of the CDR3 is TGTGCCAGCATAATGGATCTGGGGGCAGAGCAGTTCTTC. This sequence encodes CASIMDLGAEQFF. The chain links TRBV7-9 to TRBJ2-1; D may be TRBD1 (6 bases). This CDR3 contains 13 residues. V gave up 7 bases and J gave up 10 bases, with 17 bases separating them. Per germline, CDR1 SEHNR and CDR2 FQNEAQ (reference sequence). Together with reference TRBV7-9 and TRBJ2-1, the CDR3 gives the full variable domain: DTGVSQNPRHKITKRGQNVTFRCDPISEHNRLYWYRQTLGQGPEFLTYFQNEAQLEKSRLLSDRFSAERPKGSFSTLEIQRTEQGDSAMYLCASIMDLGAEQFFGPGTRLTVL.

This clone has just a few counts. This rearrangement joins TRBV11-2 to TRBJ1-5; D remains unclear. Germline CDR1 and CDR2: SGHAT and FQNNGV. CDR3 size: 15 residues. V lost 3 bases, J lost 7 bases, and 16 bases lay in between. In DNA form, the CDR3 reads TGTGCCAGCAGCTTCGATAAAGGCGGAGGGCAGCCCCAGCATTTT. This encodes CASSFDKGGGQPQHF.

This clone was detected only a few times. This chain connects TRBV2 to TRBJ2-5; 9 positions agree with TRBD1. CDR1 and CDR2 from the germline V gene are SNHLY and FYNNEI. The ends lost 6 bases at V and 1 base at J; junction bases unmatched: 6. This CDR3 has 15 amino acids. CDR3 region: CASSSLQGAQETQYF. CDR3 in DNA: TGTGCCAGCAGCTCCTTACAGGGGGCCCAAGAGACCCAGTACTTC.

This clone was picked up a small number of times. The rearrangement joins TRBV7-3 to TRBJ2-5, with TRBD2 as a possible D gene (5 bases). CDR1 is SGHTA, CDR2 FQGTGA, per germline. The CDR3 consists of 14 residues. Trimming removed 1 base from V and 4 bases from J, with 10 bases in between. CDR3 amino acids: CASSLNGGRETQYF. The CDR3 region has the DNA TGTGCCAGCAGCTTAAATGGTGGGAGAGAGACCCAGTACTTC.

This sequence joins TRBV5-6 and TRBJ2-3; 7 bases fit TRBD1. CDR3 length: 16 residues. Trimming took 1 base from V and 4 from J; bases not matched to a gene: 9. Per the germline V gene, CDR1 is SGHDT and CDR2 is YYEEEE. DNA of the CDR3: TGTGCCAGCAGCTTGTCAGGGAGACAGGGAGCAGATACGCAGTATTTT. It encodes CASSLSGRQGADTQYF.

The V and J genes are TRBV7-6 and TRBJ2-2; the match to TRBD1 covers 8 bases. Germline CDR1 reads SGHVS; CDR2 reads FNYEAQ. V gave up 3 bases and J gave up 4 bases; unmatched junction bases: 7. The CDR3 is 16 residues long. The CDR3, as DNA: TGTGCCAGCAGCTTGAATCGACAGGGGACCACCGGGGAGCTGTTTTTT. It yields the protein CASSLNRQGTTGELFF.

The chain employs TRBV18 and TRBJ2-1; 7 bases are shared with TRBD1. V gave up 6 bases and J gave up 2 bases; unmatched junction bases: 10. CDR3 size: 16 residues. Germline V lookup: CDR1 KGHSH, CDR2 LQKENI. This CDR3 reads CASSREGQFAYNEQFF. The CDR3 nucleotides read TGTGCCAGCTCCCGAGAGGGACAGTTTGCCTACAATGAGCAGTTCTTC.

This clone was found once. This chain uses TRBV28 with TRBJ2-7, with unresolved D. Trimming pared 7 bases from V and 3 bases from J, leaving 13 bases between. CDR3 size: 13 residues. Germline assignment: CDR1 MDHEN and CDR2 SYDVKM. The CDR3 nucleotides read TGTGCCAGCACCTTCGGTCCGGGCTACGAGCAGTACGTC. This translates into CASTFGPGYEQYV.

This rearrangement joins TRBV7-9 to TRBJ2-5, with TRBD2 as a possible D gene (5 bases). The germline gives CDR1 SEHNR, CDR2 FQNEAQ (reference sequence). The V end was cut by 1 base, the J end by 2 bases, with 11 bases between. CDR3 length: 15 amino acids. The CDR3 sequence: CASSLGEWLQETQYF. The CDR3 DNA sequence: TGTGCCAGCAGCTTAGGGGAGTGGTTACAAGAGACCCAGTACTTC. The whole variable domain, filled in from reference TRBV7-9 and TRBJ2-5, reads DTGVSQNPRHKITKRGQNVTFRCDPISEHNRLYWYRQTLGQGPEFLTYFQNEAQLEKSRLLSDRFSAERPKGSFSTLEIQRTEQGDSAMYLCASSLGEWLQETQYFGPGTRLLVL.

There are a few counts of this clone. The genes are TRBV7-9 and TRBJ1-4; 8 nucleotides agree with TRBD1. CDR3 length: 14 residues. V was clipped by 8 bases and J by 8 bases; unmatched bases: 10. Germline CDR1 SEHNR, CDR2 FQNEAQ (reference sequence). For the CDR3, the DNA is TGTGCCAGCGAGAAAGGACAGGGTCTCGAAAAACTGTTTTTT. It is translated as CASEKGQGLEKLFF.